This TCR beta chain was captured in a study of T cells of healthy individuals (dated by TCRdb to the late 2010s). In the germline V gene, CDR1 corresponds to MNHEY and CDR2 to SVGEGT. At the junction V is shortened by 2 bases and J by 6 bases, with 18 bases in between. Spanning cysteine to phenylalanine, the CDR3 consists of 16 amino acids. The sequence is cut down to CDR3 DNA, 48 bases in frame from base 1. In this sample, this clonotype turned up many times. The antigen it recognizes is unknown. Nothing much larger sits one base from this clone, and base qualities are not available. The library was built by means of 5' RACE. Sequencing took place on an Illumina MiSeq. Through fastp at Q25 and MiXCR, TCRdb rebuilt clones from the public reads, retaining in-frame beta chains. Rows merge per CDR3 protein into single entries with the most common DNA and genes. Recorded for this sample are 40,000 to 65,000 distinct CDR3 sequences; roughly 14% of them occurred a single time. Roughly 15% of the sample belongs to the ten largest clones.

This clonotype was sampled from a human donor in good health. In this chain, TRBV6-2 or TRBV6-3 is recombined with TRBJ2-3; TRBD1 is perhaps the D gene, given 7 matching bases. The nucleotide sequence is given as TGTGCCAGCAGTTACGGGACCCAGGGGGGCCTGGATACGCAGTATTTT. It encodes CASSYGTQGGLDTQYF.